Listed below are T cell receptor beta chains from one sample, sequenced in a study of T cells expressing NK-cell markers. After re-calling the 5' RACE reads, TCRdb lists one entry per CDR3 protein, DNA absent. With under 500,000 distinct CDR3 sequences in the sample, the ten largest clones hold about 7.3%. The source material was blood T cells: a sorted CD56 or NKG2C T cell subset, CD4+ or CD8+ T cells, or bulk PBMC T cells (not recorded which). These receptors all come from a woman aged 18-70 years in good health. The CDR3 runs from the conserved cysteine through the conserved F or W.

CDR3 length,J gene,V gene,CDR3 protein
14,TRBJ2-1,TRBV27,CASSWSGRYNEQFF
15,TRBJ2-1,TRBV20-1,CSARGSGGAYNEQFF
12,TRBJ2-5,TRBV7-9,CASSSPGETQYF
13,TRBJ2-7,TRBV10-3,CAINSGTHYEQYF
11,TRBJ2-7,TRBV29-1,CSVDGEHEQYF
11,TRBJ2-4,TRBV6-2/TRBV6-3,CASSYSAGGYF
15,TRBJ2-5,TRBV2,CASSEASGGAEIQYF
14,TRBJ2-5,TRBV6-1,CASSEQVKGETQYF
16,TRBJ2-3,TRBV15,CATSRDQGVVTDTQYF
13,TRBJ2-3,TRBV28,CASSRDRGDTQYF
14,TRBJ1-4,TRBV9,CASSVGQRYEKLFF
15,TRBJ2-3,TRBV20-1,CSARAGLRGGDTQYF
16,TRBJ1-4,TRBV19,CASIPIGQAANEKLFF
19,TRBJ2-5,TRBV7-2,CASSLARASGRPEGETQYF
14,TRBJ1-1,TRBV6-5,CASSWGDVNTEAFF
15,TRBJ2-2,TRBV7-9,CASTANPQPGGELFF
15,TRBJ2-7,TRBV28,CASQLVGTATYEQYF
15,TRBJ1-2,TRBV12-3/TRBV12-4,CASSPTGAANYGYTF
15,TRBJ2-3,TRBV5-1,CASSLGPGVTDTQYF
11,TRBJ2-2,TRBV6-5,CASKGGTGLVF
14,TRBJ2-7,TRBV20-1,CSAGVTGVSYEQYF
11,TRBJ2-1,TRBV6-2/TRBV6-3,CASSDFAEQFF
15,TRBJ2-3,TRBV4-1,CASSPVMGSTDTQYF
13,TRBJ2-5,TRBV20-1,CSASAGVEETQYF
14,TRBJ1-2,TRBV30,CAWSGTGGNYGYTF
16,TRBJ2-3,TRBV29-1,CSVEVPSGRGADTQYF
13,TRBJ1-2,TRBV20-1,CSARPQPLYGYTF
13,TRBJ2-1,TRBV7-3,CASSPLADNEQFF
17,TRBJ2-3,TRBV6-1,CASTSLTGTSGVGPQYF
17,TRBJ2-6,TRBV19,CASSHRAARSGANVLTF